Listed here are 7 T cell receptor beta chains from one sample, sequenced in a study of cytomegalovirus exposure and HLA in healthy donors. The PCR contained 60 Vbeta and 13 Jbeta primers. Generated by immunoSEQ multiplex PCR, the TCRdb table keeps only in-frame clones and is missing some. The sample yields about 110,000 clones, about 80% seen once. Material: PBMCs. All receptors come from a man under 40 in good health and CMV-seropositive.

The rearrangement joins TRBV5-1 to TRBJ1-2, with D possibly TRBD1 on 5 matching bases. The CDR3 extends over 14 amino acids. Germline assignment: CDR1 SGHRS and CDR2 YFSETQ. Trimming shortened V by 4 bases and J by 7 bases, and 17 bases separated the two germline ends. The CDR3: CASSPKEGPLGYTF. In DNA, the CDR3 is TGCGCCAGCAGCCCGAAGGAGGGACCGCTTGGCTACACCTTC.

The V gene is TRBV6-5, the J gene TRBJ1-1; D is unresolved. The germline V and J ends were trimmed by 6 bases and 0 bases, with 14 bases remaining between them. The CDR3 totals 15 residues. The germline CDR1 and CDR2 sequences are MNHEY and SVGAGI. CDR3: CASRVQSTMNTEAFF. DNA of the CDR3: TGTGCCAGCAGAGTGCAGTCAACCATGAACACTGAAGCTTTCTTT.

The CDR3 reads CASSVGLGQGPYEQYF. The CDR3 coding sequence is TGTGCCAGCAGCGTAGGTTTGGGACAGGGGCCCTACGAGCAGTACTTC. V and J are TRBV9 and TRBJ2-7, with 10 bases identical to TRBD1. This CDR3 has 16 amino acids. V dropped 0 bases and J dropped 2; count of bases not matched to a gene: 5. CDR1 is SGDLS, CDR2 YYNGEE, per germline.

V usage is TRBV4-1 and J usage is TRBJ1-2, with TRBD1 matching 7 bases. In germline, CDR1 is MGHRA, CDR2 YSYEKL. The CDR3 length is 14 residues. J lost 6 bases, V lost 1 base, and 5 bases had no gene match. The CDR3 DNA sequence: TGCGCCAGCAGCCAAGTTGGAGGGGGCGATGGCTACACCTTC. Encoded protein: CASSQVGGGDGYTF.

CDR3: CASSTDPGGPSYEQYF. The CDR3 nucleotides read TGTGCCAGCAGCACTGACCCCGGGGGGCCCTCCTACGAGCAGTACTTC. V usage is TRBV6-6 and J usage is TRBJ2-7, with TRBD2 as a possible D gene (7 bases). The V gene's germline CDR1 is MNHNY and CDR2 SVGAGI (reference sequence). V was cut by 6 bases and J by 0 bases, with 18 bases left in between. The CDR3 covers 16 residues.

The chain employs TRBV4-1 and TRBJ1-5; D is uncertain. The length of the CDR3 is 16 residues. V was clipped by 1 base and J by 5 bases, with 15 bases between them. Germline values: CDR1 MGHRA, CDR2 YSYEKL. The CDR3, as DNA: TGCGCCAGCAGCCAAGCTCTGGCAGGTCTGGATCAGCCCCAGCATTTT. Protein: CASSQALAGLDQPQHF.

This clone was observed a single time. The rearrangement links TRBV9 to TRBJ2-2; 7 bases map to TRBD2. The CDR3 extends over 17 amino acids. Germline V gene sequence: CDR1 SGDLS, CDR2 YYNGEE. The junction had 13 bases not matched to a gene; V was cut back by 3 bases and J by 5 bases. The chain's CDR3 is CASSASGAARGTGELFF. CDR3 coding DNA: TGTGCCAGCAGCGCGAGCGGGGCCGCTCGGGGGACCGGGGAGCTGTTTTTT.